This T cell receptor beta chain was captured by sequencing in a study of cytomegalovirus exposure and HLA in healthy donors. Germline CDR1 and CDR2: SSHAT and FNYEAQ (reference sequence). The CDR3 runs 14 residues. Findings and limits, study-wide: In presence/absence analyses, roughly uniform sequencing depth across donors was assumed. In a later analysis, a genetic analysis reported fewer productive-TCR N-insertions in an Asian-associated ancestry cluster than the cohort average. A later analysis associated 15,000 or so TCR beta sequences with HLA alleles at a 0.05 false discovery rate. A missense DCLRE1C variant was associated with V- and J-gene trimming of TCR beta chains in a later analysis, and an independent cohort replicated the association.

Both 60 Vbeta primers and 13 Jbeta primers went into the PCR. Sequencing was performed with immunoSEQ multiplex PCR; in TCRdb, only in-frame clones are kept and a portion is missing. In the table there are tens of thousands of clones, around 74% of which are singletons. This clone has a handful of counts. Its antigen is unknown. The junction departs from germline at one end; a sequencing error may be responsible. The chain combines TRBV7-7 with TRBJ2-3; TRBD2 matches at 10 bases. The specimen was PBMCs. The TCR comes from a woman aged 25-40 years in good health and CMV-seropositive. The CDR3 bases are TGTGCTAGCAGCCCAAGCGGGAGGGCAGATACGCAGTATTTT. This encodes CASSPSGRADTQYF.